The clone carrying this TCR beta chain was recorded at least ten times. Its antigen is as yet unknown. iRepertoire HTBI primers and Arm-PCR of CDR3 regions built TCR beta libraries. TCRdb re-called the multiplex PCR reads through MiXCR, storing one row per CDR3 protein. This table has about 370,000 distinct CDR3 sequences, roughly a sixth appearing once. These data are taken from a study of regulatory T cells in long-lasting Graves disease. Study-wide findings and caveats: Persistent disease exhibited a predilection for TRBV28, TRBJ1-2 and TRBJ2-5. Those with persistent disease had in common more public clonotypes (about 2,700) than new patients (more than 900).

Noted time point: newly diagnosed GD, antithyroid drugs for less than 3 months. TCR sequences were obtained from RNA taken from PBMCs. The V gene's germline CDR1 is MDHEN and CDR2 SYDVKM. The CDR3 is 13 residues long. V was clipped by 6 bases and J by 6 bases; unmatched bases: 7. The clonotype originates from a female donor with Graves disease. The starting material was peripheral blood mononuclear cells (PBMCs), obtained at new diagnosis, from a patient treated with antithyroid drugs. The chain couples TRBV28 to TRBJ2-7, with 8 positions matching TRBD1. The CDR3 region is CASRYTDRGEQYF. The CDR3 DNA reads TGTGCCAGCAGATATACCGACAGGGGCGAGCAGTACTTC.